Below are 22 T cell receptor beta chains sequenced from a single sample in a study of T cell changes during pregnancy in multiple sclerosis. Sequencing was performed with immunoSEQ multiplex PCR; in TCRdb, only in-frame clones are kept and a portion is missing. The profile shows 25,000 to 30,000 clones, around nine tenths of them singletons. The material was CD8+ T cells from peripheral blood mononuclear cells, obtained before pregnancy. Source of these receptors: a female donor with multiple sclerosis, enrolled in a pregnancy study.

This sequence joins TRBV2 and TRBJ2-2; 10 nucleotides agree with TRBD1. Losses at the gene ends were 5 bases for V and 3 bases for J; bases not matched to a gene: 9. Germline V gene data show CDR1 as SNHLY and CDR2 as FYNNEI. This CDR3 is 17 amino acids long. This CDR3 reads CASSRETGGWDTGELFF. The CDR3 DNA reads as TGTGCCAGCAGTCGAGAGACAGGGGGCTGGGACACCGGGGAGCTGTTTTTT. The whole variable domain, remainder taken from reference TRBV2 and TRBJ2-2, is EPEVTQTPSHQVTQMGQEVILRCVPISNHLYFYWYRQILGQKVEFLVSFYNNEISEKSEIFDDQFSVERPDGSNFTLKIRSTKLEDSAMYFCASSRETGGWDTGELFFGEGSRLTVL.

By share, this clone ranks as medium-sized. This CDR3 reads CASSLGAISYEQYF. CDR3 coding DNA: TGCGCCAGCAGCTTGGGGGCGATCAGCTACGAGCAGTACTTC. This chain uses TRBV5-1 with TRBJ2-7; the D is unclear. With 0 bases removed from V and 3 bases from J, the gap between germline ends came to 10 bases. There are 14 residues in the CDR3. The V gene's germline CDR1 is SGHRS and CDR2 YFSETQ. Based on the CDR3 plus reference TRBV5-1 and TRBJ2-7, the full variable domain is KAGVTQTPRYLIKTRGQQVTLSCSPISGHRSVSWYQQTPGQGLQFLFEYFSETQRNKGNFPGRFSGRQFSNSRSEMNVSTLELGDSALYLCASSLGAISYEQYFGPGTRLTVT.

This sequence joins TRBV10-3 and TRBJ1-4; TRBD1 aligns across 7 bases. The CDR3 is made up of 16 amino acids. Trimming took 3 bases from V and 3 from J; bases not matched to a gene: 7. Germline assignment: CDR1 ENHRY and CDR2 SYGVKD. The CDR3 region is CAISDYDRAANEKLFF. The CDR3 DNA sequence: TGTGCCATCAGTGACTACGACAGGGCGGCTAATGAAAAACTGTTTTTT.

The chain joins TRBV4-1 to TRBJ2-2, with D uncertain. CDR3 length: 15 residues. V was clipped by 2 bases and J by 3 bases, with 10 bases between them. The V gene's germline CDR1 is MGHRA and CDR2 YSYEKL. CDR3 protein: CASSQRILDTGELFF. The CDR3 DNA sequence: TGCGCCAGCAGCCAACGTATCCTTGACACCGGGGAGCTGTTTTTT.

This chain joins TRBV5-4 and TRBJ1-1; D not certain. V lost 0 bases and J 1 base, leaving 10 bases between the germline ends. There are 15 residues in the CDR3. Germline CDR1 SGHNT, CDR2 YYREEE (reference sequence). CDR3 nucleotide sequence: TGTGCCAGCAGCTTGGGTGGCCCGGGGAACACTGAAGCTTTCTTT. Residues: CASSLGGPGNTEAFF.

This clone appeared a single time. The chain recombines TRBV4-3 with TRBJ2-7, with D perhaps TRBD2 (5 bases). Trimming took 6 bases from V and 1 from J, leaving 10 bases between them. In germline, CDR1 is LGHNA, CDR2 YSLEER. The CDR3 extends over 13 amino acids. The CDR3 bases are TGCGCCAGCAGTCCTGGACTGTCCTACGAGCAGTACTTC. Translation: CASSPGLSYEQYF.

The chain carries TRBV28 and TRBJ2-1; 9 bases are shared with TRBD1. This CDR3 region has 15 residues. V trimming: 6 bases; J trimming: 2 bases; junction bases outside the gene matches: 5. Germline CDR1 and CDR2: MDHEN and SYDVKM. The CDR3 reads CASRAGTGTYNEQFF. The CDR3 DNA reads as TGTGCCAGCAGAGCCGGGACAGGGACCTACAATGAGCAGTTCTTC.

This chain uses TRBV11-2 with TRBJ2-1, with 7 positions matching TRBD2. The CDR3 runs 14 residues. Germline-derived CDR1 and CDR2 are SGHAT and FQNNGV. With 5 bases clipped from V and 8 bases from J, the junction kept 9 bases outside the gene matches. Written as DNA, the CDR3 is TGTGCCAGCAGCCAAAAGCGGGGAATCTATGAGCAGTTCTTC. Amino acid sequence: CASSQKRGIYEQFF.

V and J are TRBV15 and TRBJ1-3; D not resolved. The V gene's germline CDR1 is LNHNV and CDR2 YYDKDF (reference sequence). The CDR3 loop spans 16 amino acids. V lost 1 base and J lost 4, with 14 bases in between. CDR3 amino acids: CATSRVLGGSGNTIYF. The DNA of the CDR3 is TGTGCCACCAGCAGAGTGCTGGGAGGCTCCGGAAACACCATATATTTT.

This chain connects TRBV9 to TRBJ2-3; a weak D match, TRBD2 (5 bases). Trimming removed 4 bases at V and 0 bases at J, with 12 bases between. The CDR3 runs to 15 residues. Germline V CDR1 and CDR2: SGDLS, YYNGEE. The CDR3 sequence: CASSPGEFSTDTQYF. The CDR3 nucleotides are TGTGCCAGCAGCCCCGGGGAGTTTAGCACAGATACGCAGTATTTT.

The V call is TRBV29-1, the J call TRBJ1-1, with 7 bases matching TRBD1. The ends lost 5 bases at V and 5 bases at J; junction bases unmatched: 14. The germline CDR1 and CDR2 sequences are SQVTM and ANQGSEA. The CDR3 length is 15 residues. CDR3 sequence: CSVQGELRGGTEAFF. The CDR3 DNA sequence: TGCAGCGTTCAGGGGGAGCTGAGGGGAGGTACTGAAGCTTTCTTT.

The rearrangement uses TRBV5-1 and TRBJ2-1; 10 bases line up with TRBD1. There are 15 residues in the CDR3. V dropped 4 bases and J dropped 3; count of bases not matched to a gene: 4. Germline loops: CDR1 SGHRS, CDR2 YFSETQ. The CDR3 DNA sequence: TGCGCCAGCAGCCAGACAGGGGGCGACTACAATGAGCAGTTCTTC. This translates into CASSQTGGDYNEQFF. The whole variable domain, remainder taken from reference TRBV5-1 and TRBJ2-1, is KAGVTQTPRYLIKTRGQQVTLSCSPISGHRSVSWYQQTPGQGLQFLFEYFSETQRNKGNFPGRFSGRQFSNSRSEMNVSTLELGDSALYLCASSQTGGDYNEQFFGPGTRLTVL.

The rearrangement joins TRBV6-4 to TRBJ2-3; 8 bases map to TRBD2. Unmatched junction bases numbered 2, after V lost 4 bases and J lost 2 bases. The CDR3 totals 14 residues. The V gene's germline CDR1 is MRHNA and CDR2 SNTAGT. The DNA for the CDR3 is TGTGCCAGCAGTGCGGGAGGGCACACAGATACGCAGTATTTT. Its protein product is CASSAGGHTDTQYF.

The chain combines TRBV15 with TRBJ2-5; TRBD1 might be the D (5 bases). Per germline, CDR1 LNHNV and CDR2 YYDKDF (reference sequence). The V and J ends lost 1 base and 2 bases respectively, with 8 bases between them. This CDR3 spans 14 amino acids. CDR3 residues: CATSRVQAQETQYF. The CDR3 DNA reads TGTGCCACCAGCAGAGTACAGGCGCAAGAGACCCAGTACTTC.

This clone was seen once. The V gene is TRBV28, the J gene TRBJ2-2, with 9 positions matching TRBD2. The germline V gene encodes CDR1 MDHEN and CDR2 SYDVKM. The CDR3 has 15 residues. J lost 2 bases, V lost 5 bases, and 3 bases had no gene match. DNA for the CDR3: TGTGCCAGCAGTCGGACTAGCGACAACACCGGGGAGCTGTTTTTT. Its protein is CASSRTSDNTGELFF.

This chain links TRBV29-1 with TRBJ2-1, with TRBD2 as a possible D gene (5 bases). CDR1 SQVTM and CDR2 ANQGSEA come from the germline V gene. With 6 bases removed from V and 7 bases from J, the gap between germline ends came to 16 bases. The CDR3 length is 13 residues. The CDR3 nucleotides read TGCAGCGTGGTAAGCGGTTTTTCTAATGAGCAGTTCTTC. Protein: CSVVSGFSNEQFF.

The V and J genes are TRBV28 and TRBJ2-1; 8 nucleotides agree with TRBD2. Germline V gene lookup returns CDR1 MDHEN and CDR2 SYDVKM. There are 15 residues in the CDR3. Unmatched junction bases numbered 6, after V lost 2 bases and J lost 6 bases. The chain's CDR3 is CASSLGAGVSNEQFF. CDR3 nucleotides: TGTGCCAGCAGTTTAGGAGCGGGAGTAAGCAATGAGCAGTTCTTC.

The chain joins TRBV13 to TRBJ2-7; 11 bases map to TRBD2. V was pared by 4 bases and J by 4 bases, with 3 bases of the junction left unmatched. CDR1 and CDR2 (germline): PRHDT, FYEKMQ (reference sequence). This CDR3 contains 14 residues. CDR3 DNA: TGTGCCAGCAGCTGGGGACTAGCGGATTACGAGCAGTACTTC. Its protein is CASSWGLADYEQYF.

The rearrangement links TRBV15 to TRBJ1-1; D is unclear. CDR1 is LNHNV, CDR2 YYDKDF, per germline (reference sequence). CDR3 length: 14 residues. V gave up 4 bases and J gave up 0 bases, with 9 bases separating them. The CDR3 DNA follows: TGTGCCACCAGCACAGGATACATGAACACTGAAGCTTTCTTT. Residues: CATSTGYMNTEAFF.

V gene TRBV27 combines with J gene TRBJ2-7, with TRBD1 as a possible D gene (6 bases). CDR1 and CDR2 (germline): MNHEY, SMNVEV (reference sequence). The CDR3 is 13 residues long. Trimming stripped 3 bases from V and 3 bases from J, with 9 bases between. DNA of the CDR3: TGTGCCAGCAGTTTTGGACAGAACTACGAGCAGTACTTC. This codes for CASSFGQNYEQYF.

The chain recombines TRBV4-3 with TRBJ1-1; D is uncertain. The CDR3 has 14 amino acids. The germline V gene encodes CDR1 LGHNA and CDR2 YSLEER. Trimming left V 4 bases short and J 3 bases short, with 12 bases between. The CDR3 DNA is TGCGCCAGCAGCCGTTTCTTGGGAGACACTGAAGCTTTCTTT. Its protein product is CASSRFLGDTEAFF.

This chain uses TRBV28 with TRBJ2-5, with D perhaps TRBD2 (5 bases). V was clipped by 5 bases and J by 7 bases, with 20 bases between them. This CDR3 is built from 15 residues. Germline V gene lookup returns CDR1 MDHEN and CDR2 SYDVKM. This CDR3 reads CASSATGINHGTQYF. The CDR3 bases are TGTGCCAGCAGTGCGACGGGGATTAACCACGGGACCCAGTACTTC.